What follows are 16 T cell receptor beta chains derived from one specimen sequenced in a study of blood T cell repertoires in COVID-19. Only in-frame clones appear in the TCRdb table, and some are missing; sequencing was by immunoSEQ multiplex PCR. The table has around 140,000 clones, about 87% seen once. Sequenced input: peripheral blood. The origin of the receptors is a man aged 50 to 59 with acute or convalescent COVID-19.

The chain joins TRBV6-1 to TRBJ1-5; 7 nucleotides match TRBD1. The CDR3 contains 16 residues. The junction had 7 bases not matched to a gene; V was cut back by 5 bases and J by 0 bases. In germline, CDR1 is MNHNS, CDR2 SASEGT. The CDR3 DNA reads as TGTGCCAGCAGTCAAGACAGGGACTATAGCAATCAGCCCCAGCATTTT. Its protein product is CASSQDRDYSNQPQHF.

The chain carries TRBV24-1 and TRBJ1-1, with 7 nucleotides matching TRBD1. The V gene's germline CDR1 is KGHDR and CDR2 SFDVKD. The CDR3 contains 15 residues. J was trimmed by 4 bases and V by 4 bases; bases with no gene match: 8. For the CDR3, the DNA is TGTGCCACCAGTGAAGAAAACAGGGGATTCACTGAAGCTTTCTTT. Protein: CATSEENRGFTEAFF.

This clone was seen only a few times. The chain is built from TRBV5-5 and TRBJ1-1; D perhaps matches TRBD1 (6 bases). The CDR3 loop spans 14 amino acids. The ends were cut back, 2 bases at V and 4 bases at J, with 12 bases in the middle. Germline V CDR1 and CDR2: SGHKS, YYEKEE (reference sequence). The CDR3 sequence is CASSLITGPTEAFF. CDR3 DNA sequence: TGTGCCAGCAGCTTAATCACAGGGCCCACTGAAGCTTTCTTT.

The chain carries TRBV7-9 and TRBJ1-6, with D tentatively TRBD1 (6 bases). Between the trimmed V and J ends, which lost 3 bases and 8 bases, there was a span of 11 bases. The CDR3 totals 14 residues. Per germline, CDR1 SEHNR and CDR2 FQNEAQ (reference sequence). The CDR3 DNA is TGTGCCAGCAGCTTTGGGGGGGCACATTCACCCCTCCACTTT. It codes for CASSFGGAHSPLHF.

This clone has only one observation. This chain uses TRBV7-9 with TRBJ1-2; D gene ambiguous. With 5 bases removed from V and 4 bases from J, the gap between germline ends came to 17 bases. Germline V gives CDR1 SEHNR, CDR2 FQNEAQ (reference sequence). The CDR3 totals 15 residues. In DNA form, the CDR3 reads TGTGCCAGCAGCCTAATAGGAGGCAGTTCCTATGGCTACACCTTC. As protein: CASSLIGGSSYGYTF.

The CDR3, as DNA: TGTGCCAGCAGCTTAGATCTGGCGGGATCCTACAATGAGCAGTTCTTC. It codes for CASSLDLAGSYNEQFF. The rearrangement links TRBV11-2 to TRBJ2-1, with TRBD2 as a possible D gene (6 bases). The V end lost 0 bases, the J end lost 1 base, and 10 bases lay between the germline ends. The germline V gene encodes CDR1 SGHAT and CDR2 FQNNGV. The CDR3 totals 16 residues.

The CDR3 coding sequence is TGCGCCAGCAGCCTAATGACAGGTTACAATGAGCAGTTCTTC. Translated, it gives CASSLMTGYNEQFF. This chain joins TRBV5-1 and TRBJ2-1; tentatively, D is TRBD1 (6 bases). Deletions cut 4 bases from V and 4 bases from J, with 12 bases between. Germline V CDR1 and CDR2: SGHRS, YFSETQ. The CDR3 is 14 residues long.

This clone was observed a single time. This chain uses TRBV30 with TRBJ2-1; TRBD2 agrees at 7 bases. Germline values: CDR1 GTSNPN, CDR2 SVGIG (reference sequence). The trim removed 1 base at V and 14 bases at J, leaving 8 bases unmatched. The CDR3 is made up of 12 amino acids. The CDR3 loop is CAWSGVGGRKFF. The CDR3 DNA sequence: TGTGCCTGGAGTGGGGTGGGAGGGCGTAAGTTCTTC.

The V gene is TRBV7-2, the J gene TRBJ1-5; perhaps TRBD1 as D (5 bases). This CDR3 spans 15 amino acids. Trimming took off 5 bases at V and 3 bases at J, with 14 bases between the two ends. CDR1 SGHTA and CDR2 FQGNSA come from the germline V gene. The CDR3 bases are TGTGCCAGCAGCCTCAACATGGACACCAATCAGCCCCAGCATTTT. It yields the protein CASSLNMDTNQPQHF.

The chain couples TRBV5-6 to TRBJ1-4, with D maybe TRBD1 (5 bases). CDR3 length: 15 amino acids. The germline V gene has CDR1 SGHDT and CDR2 YYEEEE. V shed 4 bases and J shed 5 bases, with 15 bases lying between them. The CDR3 reads CASSGYRSDNEKLFF. CDR3 in DNA: TGTGCCAGCAGCGGGTACAGGTCTGACAATGAAAAACTGTTTTTT.

The V gene is TRBV27, the J gene TRBJ2-3; 12 positions agree with TRBD2. The germline V gene encodes CDR1 MNHEY and CDR2 SMNVEV (reference sequence). V shed 7 bases and J 3 bases; nucleotides not matched to a gene: 11. This CDR3 contains 17 residues. CDR3 protein: CASTLTSGSILTDTQYF. CDR3 in DNA: TGTGCCAGCACCTTGACTAGCGGGAGTATTTTGACAGATACGCAGTATTTT.

The chain recombines TRBV18 with TRBJ1-5; the D is unclear. This CDR3 spans 15 amino acids. V lost 4 bases and J lost 0, with 10 bases in between. Germline V gene sequence: CDR1 KGHSH, CDR2 LQKENI. The CDR3 coding sequence is TGTGCCAGCTCACGCGCGGCTGATAGCAATCAGCCCCAGCATTTT. Its protein is CASSRAADSNQPQHF.

CDR3 residues: CASTPDLAGKETQYF. DNA of the CDR3: TGTGCCAGCACCCCAGATCTAGCGGGGAAAGAGACCCAGTACTTC. V usage is TRBV9 and J usage is TRBJ2-5; TRBD2 matches 9 bases. This CDR3 has 15 amino acids. Trimming took 6 bases from V and 3 from J; bases not matched to a gene: 9. The V gene's germline CDR1 is SGDLS and CDR2 YYNGEE.

This sequence joins TRBV7-8 and TRBJ2-1; D is perhaps TRBD1 (6 bases). Trimming took 5 bases from V and 4 from J, leaving 15 bases between them. Germline V gene lookup returns CDR1 SGHVS and CDR2 FQNEAQ. CDR3 length equals 15 residues. CDR3 DNA sequence: TGTGCCAGCAGCCGAGGACAGAATCCTTACAATGAGCAGTTCTTC. Residues: CASSRGQNPYNEQFF. Drawing the rest from reference TRBV7-8 and TRBJ2-1, the complete variable domain is GAGVSQSPRYKVAKRGQDVALRCDPISGHVSLFWYQQALGQGPEFLTYFQNEAQLDKSGLPSDRFFAERPEGSVSTLKIQRTQQEDSAVYLCASSRGQNPYNEQFFGPGTRLTVL.

This chain uses TRBV7-2 with TRBJ1-1; 7 bases agree with TRBD1. Germline CDR1 reads SGHTA; CDR2 reads FQGNSA. With V trimmed by 5 bases and J by 1 base, 7 bases remained unmatched. The CDR3 covers 15 residues. The CDR3 nucleotides are TGTGCCAGCAGCCCGCAACGACAGGGGAACACTGAAGCTTTCTTT. Its translation is CASSPQRQGNTEAFF.

The chain combines TRBV5-7 with TRBJ2-2; D not certain. TRBV5-7 is an ORF, and what it does is uncertain. Trimming took off 0 bases at V and 0 bases at J, with 9 bases between the two ends. The length of the CDR3 is 16 residues. In nucleotides, the CDR3 is TGTGCCAGCAGCTTGGTTGTCAGTCCGAACACCGGGGAGCTGTTTTTT. Encoded protein: CASSLVVSPNTGELFF.